The rows below give T cell receptor beta chains drawn from one sample of a study of preoperative IRX-2 immunotherapy in early breast cancer. Produced via immunoSEQ multiplex PCR; TCRdb's table is partial and in-frame only. The sample consists of around 2,900 clones, around 77% of them appearing once. Specimen: tumor tissue, collected after IRX-2 immunotherapy. The origin of the receptors is a human donor with breast cancer. Both conserved end residues are part of each CDR3. A D gene is named only where the DNA matches it firmly. The listing skips clone size in some rows; elsewhere it reads once, few, many or a size class.

j_call: TRBJ2-7; v_call: TRBV15; clone_size: NA; d_call: NA; cdr3_aa: CATSRGARVVDEQYF; cdr3_nt: TGTGCCACCAGCAGAGGGGCCAGAGTAGTCGACGAGCAGTACTTC
j_call: TRBJ2-1; v_call: TRBV6-1; clone_size: few; d_call: NA; cdr3_aa: CASSEADYGSRGGEQFF; cdr3_nt: TGTGCCAGCAGTGAAGCCGATTACGGTTCCCGCGGAGGTGAGCAGTTCTTC
j_call: TRBJ1-1; v_call: TRBV11-3; clone_size: few; d_call: NA; cdr3_aa: CASSPSGMGLNTEAFF; cdr3_nt: TGTGCCAGCAGCCCGTCGGGCATGGGCCTGAACACTGAAGCTTTCTTT
j_call: TRBJ2-3; v_call: TRBV1; clone_size: NA; d_call: NA; cdr3_aa: CTSSQWWIRLAGRTDTQYF; cdr3_nt: TGCACCAGCAGCCAATGGTGGATTAGACTAGCGGGTCGCACAGATACGCAGTATTTT
j_call: TRBJ2-5; v_call: TRBV18; clone_size: NA; d_call: NA; cdr3_aa: CASSPPMAGDETQYF; cdr3_nt: TGTGCCAGCTCACCACCGATGGCCGGGGACGAGACCCAGTACTTC
j_call: TRBJ1-3; v_call: TRBV6-8; clone_size: NA; d_call: TRBD1; cdr3_aa: CATLTGEGNTIYF; cdr3_nt: TGTGCCACCCTCACAGGGGAGGGAAACACCATATATTTT
j_call: TRBJ1-6; v_call: TRBV19; clone_size: NA; d_call: NA; cdr3_aa: CASSGAVNSPLHF; cdr3_nt: TGTGCCAGTAGTGGGGCAGTTAATTCACCCCTCCACTTT
j_call: TRBJ1-3; v_call: TRBV15; clone_size: few; d_call: NA; cdr3_aa: CATSLDRSSGNTIYF; cdr3_nt: TGTGCCACCAGCCTGGACAGAAGCTCTGGAAACACCATATATTTT
j_call: TRBJ1-4; v_call: TRBV11-3; clone_size: few; d_call: TRBD1; cdr3_aa: CASSRDRGREKLFF; cdr3_nt: TGTGCCAGCAGCCGGGACAGGGGGCGAGAAAAACTGTTTTTT
j_call: TRBJ1-5; v_call: TRBV6-8; clone_size: NA; d_call: NA; cdr3_aa: CASSRQANQPQHF; cdr3_nt: TGTGCCAGCAGTCGACAGGCGAATCAGCCCCAGCATTTT
j_call: TRBJ1-1; v_call: TRBV18; clone_size: NA; d_call: TRBD1; cdr3_aa: CASSPTGGTEAFF; cdr3_nt: TGTGCCAGCTCACCGACAGGGGGGACTGAAGCTTTCTTT
j_call: TRBJ2-2; v_call: TRBV11-3; clone_size: few; d_call: TRBD1; cdr3_aa: CASSLRAAGGTANTGELFF; cdr3_nt: TGTGCCAGCAGCTTACGGGCGGCAGGGGGAACCGCGAACACCGGGGAGCTGTTTTTT
j_call: TRBJ1-1; v_call: TRBV11-3; clone_size: NA; d_call: NA; cdr3_aa: CASSLDLLVNTEAFF; cdr3_nt: TGTGCCAGCAGCTTAGATCTCCTGGTGAACACTGAAGCTTTCTTT